These 18 T cell receptor beta chains were sequenced from one sample in a study of shared clonotypes between healthy human individuals. Repertoires were generated with immunoSEQ multiplex PCR, while TCRdb's copy carries only in-frame clones and drops some. In the table there are under 2.5 million clones, approximately 90% of which are singletons. Sequencing used naive CD4+ T cells from PBMCs. Subset of the sample: CD45RA+ positively selected. The origin of the receptors is a man between 18 and 29 years old in good health. Some clones in this sample may be carry-over from other donors' samples.

This clone has only one observation. The chain links TRBV15 to TRBJ2-7, with D possibly TRBD1 on 6 matching bases. There are 15 residues in the CDR3. The germline V and J ends were trimmed by 0 bases and 3 bases, with 12 bases remaining between them. Germline V gives CDR1 LNHNV, CDR2 YYDKDF (reference sequence). CDR3 sequence (DNA): TGTGCCACCAGCAGAGACAGGGGTAGTGTCTACGAGCAGTACTTC. Translating gives CATSRDRGSVYEQYF.

This rearrangement joins TRBV13 to TRBJ2-2; D remains unclear. CDR3 size: 17 residues. Germline-derived CDR1 and CDR2 are PRHDT and FYEKMQ (reference sequence). V was trimmed by 5 bases and J by 2 bases, leaving 18 bases between them. The CDR3 nucleotides read TGTGCCAGCAGCCTTGTCCCCGAAAGGACCAACACCGGGGAGCTGTTTTTT. Protein sequence: CASSLVPERTNTGELFF.

A note on this clone: The same CDR3 is also encoded by other DNA sequences in this sample. V usage is TRBV19 and J usage is TRBJ2-7; no clear D gene. The CDR3 runs to 14 residues. V lost 8 bases and J 0 bases, leaving 14 bases between the germline ends. Germline CDR1 reads LNHDA; CDR2 reads SQIVND (reference sequence). The CDR3 loop is CASSRQVSSYEQYF. CDR3 sequence (DNA): TGTGCCAGTTCAAGGCAGGTCAGCTCCTACGAGCAGTACTTC.

V usage is TRBV9 and J usage is TRBJ2-7, with 7 positions matching TRBD1. The germline CDR1 and CDR2 sequences are SGDLS and YYNGEE. The CDR3 spans 13 residues. The trim removed 0 bases at V and 7 bases at J, leaving 4 bases unmatched. This CDR3 reads CASSVEGGKEQYF. DNA for the CDR3: TGTGCCAGCAGCGTAGAAGGGGGCAAAGAGCAGTACTTC.

This clone was picked up one time. This chain joins TRBV7-8 and TRBJ2-1; D is perhaps TRBD2 (5 bases). In germline, CDR1 is SGHVS, CDR2 FQNEAQ. The CDR3 length is 13 residues. Trimming took off 4 bases at V and 5 bases at J, with 9 bases between the two ends. This CDR3 reads CASSSTIDNEQFF. CDR3 bases: TGTGCCAGCAGCTCGACTATTGACAATGAGCAGTTCTTC.

This clone was seen once. V usage is TRBV2 and J usage is TRBJ1-2; D is undetermined. The V gene lost 7 bases and the J gene lost 2 bases, with 14 bases spanning the gap. This CDR3 region has 14 residues. Germline assignment: CDR1 SNHLY and CDR2 FYNNEI. Here the CDR3 reads CASKVSGLNYGYTF. The CDR3 region has the DNA TGTGCCAGCAAAGTTTCCGGCCTAAACTATGGCTACACCTTC.

V usage is TRBV14 and J usage is TRBJ1-2, with D possibly matching TRBD1 (6 bases). Trimming cost V 5 bases and J 5 bases, with 9 bases left between them. CDR1 and CDR2 from the germline V gene are SGHDN and FVKESK. The CDR3 is 12 amino acids. CDR3 loop: CASSRTAYGYTF. CDR3 in DNA: TGTGCCAGCAGCAGGACAGCTTATGGCTACACCTTC. The full variable domain, in which reference TRBV14 and TRBJ1-2 provide the parts outside the CDR3, is EAGVTQFPSHSVIEKGQTVTLRCDPISGHDNLYWYRRVMGKEIKFLLHFVKESKQDESGMPNNRFLAERTGGTYSTLKVQPAELEDSGVYFCASSRTAYGYTFGSGTRLTVV.

Remarks on this clone: Other DNA sequences in the same sample also yield this CDR3. The chain combines TRBV6-5 with TRBJ1-1; 10 bases align to TRBD1. The CDR3 consists of 14 residues. Germline CDR1 MNHEY, CDR2 SVGAGI. The V gene end was trimmed by 2 bases and the J gene end by 4 bases; junction bases not matched to a gene: 1. The CDR3 reads CASSYRTGGTEAFF. For the CDR3, the DNA is TGTGCCAGCAGTTACCGGACAGGGGGCACTGAAGCTTTCTTT.

The chain combines TRBV10-1 with TRBJ2-1, with D perhaps TRBD1 (5 bases). This CDR3 spans 18 amino acids. With 0 bases removed from V and 1 base from J, the gap between germline ends came to 16 bases. CDR1 WNHNN and CDR2 SYGVQD come from the germline V gene (reference sequence). The CDR3 coding sequence is TGCGCCAGCAGTGAGTCGTTGGGGCAGGGAAATTCCTACAATGAGCAGTTCTTC. This sequence encodes CASSESLGQGNSYNEQFF.

The rearrangement joins TRBV27 to TRBJ2-7; tentative D call: TRBD1 (5 bases). Germline V CDR1 and CDR2: MNHEY, SMNVEV (reference sequence). Deletions cut 3 bases from V and 0 bases from J, with 21 bases between. The CDR3 is 18 residues long. CDR3 DNA: TGTGCCAGCAGTTTCTCCGCAGTTTCAGGGTTAGGCTCCTACGAGCAGTACTTC. Its protein product is CASSFSAVSGLGSYEQYF.

The chain links TRBV2 to TRBJ2-1, with 7 nucleotides matching TRBD2. Germline V gene data show CDR1 as SNHLY and CDR2 as FYNNEI. V gave up 7 bases and J gave up 8 bases; unmatched junction bases: 14. This CDR3 contains 15 residues. The CDR3: CASTPPSGKAYEQFF. In nucleotides, the CDR3 is TGTGCCAGCACCCCCCCCAGCGGGAAGGCGTATGAGCAGTTCTTC.

The rearrangement uses TRBV7-2 and TRBJ2-5, with 8 nucleotides matching TRBD1. The CDR3 covers 14 residues. Germline CDR1 reads SGHTA; CDR2 reads FQGNSA. The J segment lost 2 bases and the V segment lost 8 bases, leaving 7 bases of the junction unmatched. CDR3 protein: CASSKNRGQETQYF. The CDR3, as DNA: TGTGCCAGCTCGAAAAACAGGGGGCAAGAGACCCAGTACTTC.

The count of this clone is one. This sequence joins TRBV19 and TRBJ1-2, with D hard to call. Germline V CDR1 and CDR2: LNHDA, SQIVND (reference sequence). The CDR3 consists of 13 residues. The ends were cut back, 3 bases at V and 4 bases at J, with 9 bases in the middle. The DNA of the CDR3 is TGTGCCAGTAGTATGAGGGCCATCTATGGCTACACCTTC. Its protein is CASSMRAIYGYTF. Full variable domain (outside the CDR3, taken from reference TRBV19 and TRBJ1-2): DGGITQSPKYLFRKEGQNVTLSCEQNLNHDAMYWYRQDPGQGLRLIYYSQIVNDFQKGDIAEGYSVSREKKESFPLTVTSAQKNPTAFYLCASSMRAIYGYTFGSGTRLTVV.

This clone occurred a few times. This chain connects TRBV27 to TRBJ2-7; 11 nucleotides match TRBD2. Germline V lookup: CDR1 MNHEY, CDR2 SMNVEV (reference sequence). The CDR3 loop spans 15 amino acids. The J segment lost 3 bases and the V segment lost 5 bases, leaving 6 bases of the junction unmatched. The CDR3 region is CASSLAGGTLYEQYF. CDR3 bases: TGTGCCAGCAGTCTAGCGGGAGGCACCCTCTACGAGCAGTACTTC.

The chain links TRBV28 to TRBJ2-5; possibly TRBD1 for D (5 bases). CDR1 MDHEN and CDR2 SYDVKM come from the germline V gene. This CDR3 is built from 14 residues. Trimming stripped 2 bases from V and 0 bases from J, with 7 bases between. The CDR3 DNA sequence: TGTGCCAGCAGTTTACAGGGATACCAAGAGACCCAGTACTTC. It encodes CASSLQGYQETQYF.

J is TRBJ2-7 and V is TRBV7-6; D possibly uses TRBD1 or TRBD2 (6 bases each). CDR1 is SGHVS and CDR2 is FNYEAQ in the germline V gene. The CDR3 extends over 17 amino acids. V lost 5 bases to trimming and J lost 4 bases, with 24 bases between them. The CDR3 nucleotides read TGTGCCAGCAGCGACTACCGGACGGGGGCTAGAGGGTACGAGCAGTACTTC. Translated: CASSDYRTGARGYEQYF.

The gene calls are TRBV5-1 and TRBJ2-3; the D gene is possibly TRBD2 (6 bases). Trimming took 3 bases from V and 5 from J, leaving 19 bases between them. Looked up from germline, CDR1 is SGHRS and CDR2 is YFSETQ. The CDR3 is made up of 16 amino acids. CDR3 bases: TGCGCCAGCAGCTCGGGCGCGACGGGAGTTATAGATACGCAGTATTTT. It yields the protein CASSSGATGVIDTQYF.

This clone was found once. V is TRBV6-5 and J is TRBJ2-7; D unclear. V lost 0 bases and J 0 bases, leaving 9 bases between the germline ends. Germline-derived CDR1 and CDR2 are MNHEY and SVGAGI. The CDR3 totals 15 residues. The chain's CDR3 is CASSYSLQYSYEQYF. CDR3 nucleotide sequence: TGTGCCAGCAGTTACTCGTTGCAGTACTCCTACGAGCAGTACTTC.